A selection of T cell receptor beta chains follows, all from one sample in a study of shared clonotypes between healthy human individuals. Assay used: immunoSEQ multiplex PCR; TCRdb lists only in-frame clones, some missing. The table shows around 1 million clones, with approximately 80% occurring only once. Sequencing was performed on memory CD4+ T cells sorted from blood. The receptor set was obtained from a man aged 18-30 years in good health. The CDR3 runs from the conserved cysteine through the conserved F or W. The order of the fields is D gene, J gene, V gene, clone size, CDR3 DNA, CDR3 protein. The D gene is left open where the match is weak. Size is stated for part of the rows, as once, few or many counts, or as a class when the clone is expanded.

NA,TRBJ1-2,TRBV6-1,NA,TGTGCCAGCAGTGACGTACGAAACTATGGCTACACCTTC,CASSDVRNYGYTF
NA,TRBJ1-2,TRBV2,many,TGTGCCAGCGGCGCGGCGGCCTTCGGCTATGGCTACACCTTC,CASGAAAFGYGYTF
TRBD2,TRBJ2-3,TRBV7-9,NA,TGTGCCAGCAGCCGTCCGGGGGGGTCCACAGATACGCAGTATTTT,CASSRPGGSTDTQYF
NA,TRBJ1-1,TRBV5-6,NA,TGTGCCAGCAGCTTGGATGGAGGAGGAGCGAACACTGAAGCTTTCTTT,CASSLDGGGANTEAFF
NA,TRBJ1-1,TRBV30,NA,TGTGCCTGGAGAGTCAGGGGGAACACTGAAGCTTTCTTT,CAWRVRGNTEAFF
TRBD1,TRBJ2-3,TRBV28,NA,TGTGCCAGCAGTGCACAGGGGGGAACAGATACGCAGTATTTT,CASSAQGGTDTQYF
TRBD1,TRBJ1-2,TRBV2,NA,TGTGCCAGCAGTCCATCGTCTCCCGGGCGACAGGGCGGCTATGGCTACACCTTC,CASSPSSPGRQGGYGYTF
NA,TRBJ1-4,TRBV25-1,NA,TGTGCCAGCAGTGAATCGCTGCCAACTAATGAAAAACTGTTTTTT,CASSESLPTNEKLFF
NA,TRBJ2-6,TRBV10-3,many,TGTGCCTCTTTACCGGGGGCTCTCAGCTCTGGGGCCAACGTCCTGACTTTC,CASLPGALSSGANVLTF
TRBD1,TRBJ2-4,TRBV14,NA,TGTGCCAGCAGCCAACCGGGACAGGTACCCCTAGGCGGTTACAAGAAACTAGCCAAAAACATTCAGTACTTC,CASSQPGQVPLGGYKKLAKNIQYF
NA,TRBJ1-1,TRBV7-8,NA,TGTGCCAGCAGCTTAGGAAACATAAACACTGAAGCTTTCTTT,CASSLGNINTEAFF
NA,TRBJ2-5,TRBV19,NA,TGTGCCAGTAGAAGCCCTACCCGGCAAGAGACCCAGTACTTC,CASRSPTRQETQYF
NA,TRBJ1-5,TRBV30,NA,TGTGCCTGGAGTGTCGGGGCTTATAATCAGCCCCAGCATTTT,CAWSVGAYNQPQHF
NA,TRBJ2-1,TRBV30,NA,TGTGCCTGGAGTGTTGAGTATGAGCAGTTCTTC,CAWSVEYEQFF
TRBD1,TRBJ1-2,TRBV28,NA,TGTGCCAGCAGTCCCCCGGGACAGGGGGTCAAAGGCTACACCTTC,CASSPPGQGVKGYTF
TRBD1,TRBJ1-2,TRBV7-2,NA,TGTGCCAGCAGCCAGGACAGGGTGAACTATGGCTACACCTTC,CASSQDRVNYGYTF
NA,TRBJ2-6,TRBV15,few,TGTGCCACCAGCACAGGGATCCACTCTGGGGCCAACGTCCTGACTTTC,CATSTGIHSGANVLTF
NA,TRBJ2-3,TRBV13,NA,TGTGCCAGCAGCTTAAAGGATTACCTCACAGATACGCAGTATTTT,CASSLKDYLTDTQYF
NA,TRBJ1-5,TRBV6-1,NA,TGTGCCAGCAGCGGGAGGGGGGGCCATCAGCCCCAGCATTTT,CASSGRGGHQPQHF
NA,TRBJ2-7,TRBV25-1,NA,TGTGCCAGCAGTGAGGGGGGATATGCGTACGAGCAGTACTTC,CASSEGGYAYEQYF
TRBD2,TRBJ2-7,TRBV5-4,NA,TGTGCCAGCAGCATAGGGACTAGCGGGCGCGAGCAGTACTTC,CASSIGTSGREQYF
NA,TRBJ2-5,TRBV11-1,few,TGTGCCAGCAGCTTAGACGCAGGGTCCCAAGAGACCCAGTACTTC,CASSLDAGSQETQYF
NA,TRBJ1-2,TRBV7-9,NA,TGTGCCAGCAGTTATCAGGGAATCTATGGCTACACCTTC,CASSYQGIYGYTF
TRBD2,TRBJ2-3,TRBV7-8,few,TGTGCCAGCAGCTTAGACCTTAGCGGGGGGGCCTGGACTTTCACAGATACGCAGTATTTT,CASSLDLSGGAWTFTDTQYF
NA,TRBJ2-7,TRBV13,NA,TGTGCCAGCAGCTCAGAACATATCAACCGGGGCCGGGTGTACGAGCAGTACTTC,CASSSEHINRGRVYEQYF
TRBD2,TRBJ2-5,TRBV7-9,NA,TGTGCCAGCAGCTTAGTTAGCGGGGGCCCAGAGACCCAGTACTTC,CASSLVSGGPETQYF
TRBD2,TRBJ2-1,TRBV2,NA,TGTGCCAGCAGTGGGGCGGGAGTGCACAATGAGCAGTTCTTC,CASSGAGVHNEQFF
NA,TRBJ1-4,TRBV4-1,many,TGCGCCAGCAGCCAAGATGGCCAGGCCATGAATGAAAAACTGTTTTTT,CASSQDGQAMNEKLFF
TRBD1,TRBJ2-5,TRBV5-1,NA,TGCGCCAGCAGCTTGGGGACAGGGAAAGAGACCCAGTACTTC,CASSLGTGKETQYF
NA,TRBJ1-6,TRBV2,few,TGTGCCAGCAGAGACCTCCAGGCAGGGAAGGATTCACCCCTCCACTTT,CASRDLQAGKDSPLHF
NA,TRBJ2-7,TRBV6-1,NA,TGTGCCAGCAGTGATCCCCGGAGCTCCGGCGAGCAGTACTTC,CASSDPRSSGEQYF
NA,TRBJ2-7,TRBV9,NA,TGTGCCAGCAGCCTTACAGGCTTGACATCCTACGAGCAGTACTTC,CASSLTGLTSYEQYF
NA,TRBJ2-2,TRBV9,NA,TGTGCCAGCAGCGTATTACTAACCGGGGAGCTGTTTTTT,CASSVLLTGELFF
TRBD1,TRBJ1-2,TRBV4-1,NA,TGCGCCAGCAGCCAAGATCTCACAACAGGGGCTTCATATGGCTACACCTTC,CASSQDLTTGASYGYTF
NA,TRBJ1-1,TRBV5-6,few,TGTGCCAGCAGCTTTCGACTGAACACTGAAGCTTTCTTT,CASSFRLNTEAFF
NA,TRBJ2-2,TRBV2,NA,TGTGCCAGCAGGCAAGGAACCGGGGAGCTGTTTTTT,CASRQGTGELFF
NA,TRBJ1-4,TRBV10-3,NA,TGTGCCATCAGTGACTATCAGGAGATACTGTTTTTT,CAISDYQEILFF
NA,TRBJ1-4,TRBV20-1,NA,TGCAGTGCTCAAGGGGGTCGACTGTTTTTT,CSAQGGRLFF
NA,TRBJ1-3,TRBV7-6,many,TGTGCCAGCAGCCCCAACGGGCAGCCCGTTGGCACCATATATTTT,CASSPNGQPVGTIYF
NA,TRBJ2-7,TRBV5-6,NA,TGTGCCAGCAGCAATCGGGACAACTACGAGCAGTACTTC,CASSNRDNYEQYF
TRBD1,TRBJ1-3,TRBV15,NA,TGTGCCACCGGGACAGGGGGCTCTGGAAACACCATATATTTT,CATGTGGSGNTIYF
NA,TRBJ2-7,TRBV19,NA,TGTGCCAGTACCCTCCAGGGGGGGACAGGTTACGAGCAGTACTTC,CASTLQGGTGYEQYF
NA,TRBJ1-1,TRBV5-1,NA,TGCGCCAGCAGCTTGGAGGGCAGAGCGAACACTGAAGCTTTCTTT,CASSLEGRANTEAFF
NA,TRBJ2-4,TRBV6-5,few,TGTGCCAGCAGCGAACTCAGGGGAGTCAAAAACATTCAGTACTTC,CASSELRGVKNIQYF
NA,TRBJ2-1,TRBV7-9,once,TGTGCCAGCAGCTTGACAGCGGATTACAATGAGCAGTTCTTC,CASSLTADYNEQFF
TRBD2,TRBJ2-7,TRBV27,NA,TGTGCCAGCAGTTTAGACTCGACTAGCGGGACCTACGAGCAGTACTTC,CASSLDSTSGTYEQYF
NA,TRBJ2-2,TRBV7-7,NA,TGTGCTAGCAGCTTGGGTGTGAACACCGGGGAGCTGTTTTTT,CASSLGVNTGELFF
TRBD2,TRBJ2-3,TRBV5-4,NA,TGTGCCAGCAGCCCCGGACTAGCCCCCACAGATACGCAGTATTTT,CASSPGLAPTDTQYF
NA,TRBJ2-1,TRBV28,NA,TGTGCCAGCAGTCAGGGGAGTGGCAATGAGCAGTTCTTC,CASSQGSGNEQFF
TRBD1,TRBJ1-4,TRBV19,few,TGTGCCAGTAATGGACAGGGAGGAAATGAAAAACTGTTTTTT,CASNGQGGNEKLFF
TRBD1,TRBJ1-4,TRBV30,once,TGTGCCTGGAGACCCTCGGGACAGGCAACTAATGAAAAACTGTTTTTT,CAWRPSGQATNEKLFF